Shown below are 21 T cell receptor beta chains from a single sample sequenced in a study of T cells after yellow fever vaccination. MiXCR was run by TCRdb on the 5' RACE reads, yielding one entry per CDR3 protein. Among more than 450,000 distinct CDR3 sequences listed, 20% to 25% were seen once. The sample consisted of PBMCs, taken 21 days after the first yellow fever vaccination. The origin of the receptors is a young man who received the YFV17D yellow fever vaccine.

This rearrangement joins TRBV11-2 to TRBJ2-3; 9 nucleotides line up with TRBD2. From germline, CDR1 is SGHAT and CDR2 FQNNGV. V lost 7 bases to trimming and J lost 7 bases; unmatched junction nucleotides: 12. The CDR3 runs to 15 residues. CDR3 nucleotides: TGTGCCAGCACCGGTGGCGGGGGGGCCAGGTATACGCAGTATTTT. It specifies CASTGGGGARYTQYF.

This chain uses TRBV19 with TRBJ2-1; D is undetermined. The length of the CDR3 is 15 residues. V was cut by 5 bases and J by 0 bases, with 11 bases left in between. Germline V CDR1 and CDR2: LNHDA, SQIVND (reference sequence). The CDR3 spells CASSLSDTSYNEQFF. The CDR3 bases are TGTGCCAGTAGTCTCTCCGACACCTCCTACAATGAGCAGTTCTTC.

This clonotype showed up just a few times. V and J are TRBV13 and TRBJ1-4; 7 nucleotides line up with TRBD1. Germline loops: CDR1 PRHDT, CDR2 FYEKMQ (reference sequence). The CDR3 runs to 13 residues. V was clipped by 8 bases and J by 4 bases; unmatched bases: 4. CDR3 coding DNA: TGTGCCAGCCGGGGACAGAGTAATGAAAAACTGTTTTTT. Encoded protein: CASRGQSNEKLFF.

The V gene is TRBV7-2, the J gene TRBJ1-3; 9 bases agree with TRBD1. V lost 5 bases and J lost 3; bases outside the gene matches: 5. The CDR3 totals 15 residues. Germline V CDR1 and CDR2: SGHTA, FQGNSA. CDR3 sequence: CASSVTGGGGNTIYF. The CDR3 nucleotides are TGTGCCAGCAGCGTAACAGGGGGCGGTGGAAACACCATATATTTT.

This clonotype appeared a few times. The V gene is TRBV11-2, the J gene TRBJ2-5; D is perhaps TRBD2 (6 bases). V dropped 1 base and J dropped 2 bases, with 14 bases sitting between them. This CDR3 has 16 amino acids. Germline V gene lookup returns CDR1 SGHAT and CDR2 FQNNGV. The CDR3, as DNA: TGTGCCAGCAGCTTAGGTCATAGCGGTCTGCAAGAGACCCAGTACTTC. It translates to CASSLGHSGLQETQYF.

The chain employs TRBV6-1 and TRBJ1-5; the D gene is possibly TRBD1 (6 bases). CDR3 size: 15 residues. Trimming took 6 bases from V and 5 from J, leaving 17 bases between them. Germline-derived CDR1 and CDR2 are MNHNS and SASEGT. The CDR3 nucleotides read TGTGCCAGCAGCCGACCTAAGGGGGGTGATCAGCCCCAGCATTTT. Amino acid sequence: CASSRPKGGDQPQHF.

The chain couples TRBV4-1 to TRBJ2-1; D may be TRBD1 or TRBD2 (5 bases each). CDR1 is MGHRA and CDR2 is YSYEKL in the germline V gene. The CDR3 is 12 amino acids. Trimming removed 0 bases at V and 16 bases at J, with 13 bases between. CDR3 nucleotide sequence: TGCGCCAGCAGCCAAGATCCGGGGCGGCATTTCTTC. The encoded protein is CASSQDPGRHFF.

This clonotype turned up a few times. The V gene is TRBV9, the J gene TRBJ1-5, with D tentatively TRBD1 (6 bases). Germline V lookup: CDR1 SGDLS, CDR2 YYNGEE. The CDR3 runs to 15 residues. V was pared by 0 bases and J by 2 bases, with 9 bases between. The CDR3 DNA is TGTGCCAGCAGCGTAGAGGGGGGCGGCAATCAGCCCCAGCATTTT. This sequence encodes CASSVEGGGNQPQHF.

The J gene is TRBJ2-3, the V gene TRBV11-2; 14 nucleotides match TRBD2. Germline V gives CDR1 SGHAT, CDR2 FQNNGV. Germline trimming cut 6 bases from V and 0 bases from J; bases unmatched to any gene: 5. CDR3 length equals 17 residues. CDR3 coding DNA: TGTGCCAGCAGAGGGACTAGCGGGGGTTTTAGCACAGATACGCAGTATTTT. This translates into CASRGTSGGFSTDTQYF.

V and J are TRBV6-1 and TRBJ2-7; TRBD2 matches 12 bases. This CDR3 has 14 residues. Germline values: CDR1 MNHNS, CDR2 SASEGT. The J segment lost 5 bases and the V segment lost 6 bases, leaving 5 bases of the junction unmatched. CDR3 nucleotide sequence: TGTGCCAGCAGCAGACTAGCGGGGGACAACGAGCAGTACTTC. It yields the protein CASSRLAGDNEQYF.

This clonotype was counted at least ten times. The gene calls are TRBV7-9 and TRBJ1-2; D gene uncertain. Trimming shortened V by 2 bases and J by 8 bases, and 9 bases separated the two germline ends. The CDR3 has 12 residues. Germline V gene sequence: CDR1 SEHNR, CDR2 FQNEAQ (reference sequence). CDR3 bases: TGTGCCAGCAGCTTACTGGACTCGGGCTACACCTTC. It translates to CASSLLDSGYTF.

This clonotype showed up many times. The rearrangement joins TRBV9 to TRBJ2-5, with D unclear. This CDR3 is 13 amino acids long. V shed 4 bases and J shed 4 bases, with 11 bases lying between them. Per the germline V gene, CDR1 is SGDLS and CDR2 is YYNGEE. This chain's CDR3 is CASSPPAGETQYF. In nucleotides, the CDR3 is TGTGCCAGCAGCCCCCCGGCTGGAGAGACCCAGTACTTC.

The chain carries TRBV5-1 and TRBJ2-5; 9 bases fit TRBD1. The junction had 6 bases not matched to a gene; V was cut back by 2 bases and J by 1 base. Germline CDR1 SGHRS, CDR2 YFSETQ. There are 16 residues in the CDR3. CDR3 region: CASSFSGTGSQETQYF. CDR3 nucleotides: TGCGCCAGCAGCTTTTCCGGGACAGGGAGCCAAGAGACCCAGTACTTC.

This clonotype was recorded a few times. The chain couples TRBV4-3 to TRBJ1-1; D ambiguous. This CDR3 comprises 16 residues. The V gene lost 1 base and the J gene lost 1 base, with 13 bases spanning the gap. Germline CDR1 reads LGHNA; CDR2 reads YSLEER. The CDR3 here is CASSQAAHAGNTEAFF. The CDR3 region has the DNA TGCGCCAGCAGCCAAGCGGCCCACGCGGGGAACACTGAAGCTTTCTTT.

The chain couples TRBV7-2 to TRBJ1-1; 7 bases line up with TRBD1. The CDR3 covers 14 residues. V lost 4 bases, J lost 3 bases, and 5 bases stayed unmatched. Germline V gene data show CDR1 as SGHTA and CDR2 as FQGNSA. DNA of the CDR3: TGTGCCAGCAGCTCCAGGGGGGGGTACACTGAAGCTTTCTTT. Translation gives CASSSRGGYTEAFF.

The V and J genes are TRBV5-1 and TRBJ2-5; D may be TRBD2 (6 bases). The CDR3 has 15 residues. CDR1 is SGHRS, CDR2 YFSETQ, per germline. Trimming left V 0 bases short and J 2 bases short, with 11 bases between. The CDR3 DNA follows: TGCGCCAGCAGCTTGGGGACTACGGTGCAAGAGACCCAGTACTTC. The encoded protein is CASSLGTTVQETQYF.

This clonotype was detected only once. The chain is built from TRBV7-9 and TRBJ2-3; D call uncertain. Trimming pared 10 bases from V and 4 bases from J, leaving 12 bases between. Germline lookup yields CDR1 SEHNR and CDR2 FQNEAQ (reference sequence). The CDR3 is 12 amino acids. The CDR3 DNA is TGTGCCACATCGACCCCGCCAGATACGCAGTATTTT. Amino acid sequence: CATSTPPDTQYF.

The chain combines TRBV7-2 with TRBJ2-1, with D possibly matching TRBD1 (6 bases). Deletions cut 2 bases from V and 7 bases from J, with 12 bases between. This CDR3 is built from 14 residues. The V gene's germline CDR1 is SGHTA and CDR2 FQGNSA. The CDR3 spells CASSLQGQRNEQFF. DNA of the CDR3: TGTGCCAGCAGCTTACAGGGACAAAGGAATGAGCAGTTCTTC.

This rearrangement joins TRBV6-1 to TRBJ2-7, with D possibly TRBD2 on 7 matching bases. V was cut by 6 bases and J by 0 bases, with 12 bases left in between. CDR3 size: 14 residues. CDR1 is MNHNS and CDR2 is SASEGT in the germline V gene. In DNA, the CDR3 is TGTGCCAGCAGACTTGGGGGGGCCTCCTACGAGCAGTACGTC. It is translated as CASRLGGASYEQYV.

The chain couples TRBV7-2 to TRBJ2-5; D is possibly TRBD1 (7 bases). CDR1 is SGHTA, CDR2 FQGNSA, per germline. Between the trimmed V and J ends, which lost 5 bases and 4 bases, there was a span of 14 bases. The CDR3 has 14 residues. The chain's CDR3 is CASSPYRGGETQYF. CDR3 sequence (DNA): TGTGCCAGCAGCCCGTACAGGGGAGGAGAGACCCAGTACTTC. Variable domain in full (rest from reference TRBV7-2 and TRBJ2-5): GAGVSQSPSNKVTEKGKDVELRCDPISGHTALYWYRQSLGQGLEFLIYFQGNSAPDKSGLPSDRFSAERTGGSVSTLTIQRTQQEDSAVYLCASSPYRGGETQYFGPGTRLLVL.

The chain uses TRBV5-1 and TRBJ2-3; D gene unclear. Trimming took off 0 bases at V and 2 bases at J, with 10 bases between the two ends. Per the germline V gene, CDR1 is SGHRS and CDR2 is YFSETQ. The CDR3 covers 15 residues. CDR3 in amino acids: CASSLAADNTDTQYF. The DNA of the CDR3 is TGCGCCAGCAGCTTGGCGGCAGATAACACAGATACGCAGTATTTT.